This T cell receptor (beta chain) was found in a study of identifying expanded T cells in peripheral blood. Study-wide results and limits: Clone count variance between approximately 2-week samples rose with total template count. About 1.3 clones differed between technical replicates, versus 16.4 and 19 over time.

Remarks on this clone: Its antigen is not identified.

Generated by immunoSEQ multiplex PCR, the TCRdb table keeps only in-frame clones and is missing some. Among around 120,000 clones listed, more than 85% were seen once. V was shortened by 4 bases and J by 3 bases, with 19 bases between the two germline ends. This CDR3 comprises 16 residues. Germline V CDR1 and CDR2: MDHEN, SYDVKM. No infections or other immune events were documented during collection. The specimen sequenced was blood. This receptor was identified in a person aged 18 to 69 in good health. The chain links TRBV28 to TRBJ2-7, with D perhaps being TRBD1 or TRBD2 (5 bases each). CDR3 amino acids: CASSSGTALGIYEQYF. CDR3 nucleotide sequence: TGTGCCAGCAGTTCCGGGACCGCTTTAGGTATCTACGAGCAGTACTTC.